The present entry profiles one TCR beta chain with its context. Starting from 400 to 500 ng of total RNA, TCR beta cDNA was produced with a primer in the constant region. Construction of TCR beta libraries relied on three successive nested multiplex PCR rounds employing slightly modified ARM-PCR. TCRdb itself ran the multiplex PCR reads through MiXCR, one entry per CDR3 protein. The data show 95,000 to 150,000 distinct CDR3 sequences, 50% to 65% seen once. This entry belongs to a study of tumor-infiltrating lymphocytes in primary liver carcinoma. Between roughly 20 and 31 mg of unsorted bulk tissue served as the source from which RNA and DNA were co-extracted. The sample consisted of liver tumor tissue from sampling region 1. Subset here: tumor region T1, superior pole. The source of this sequence is a woman in her sixties with primary liver carcinoma and hepatitis B virus infection.

This CDR3 is CASSLHRIKNTEAFF. The CDR3 bases are TGTGCCAGCAGCTTACATAGAATCAAGAACACTGAAGCTTTCTTT. The chain has TRBV11-2 and TRBJ1-1; no clear D. Germline CDR1 is SGHAT and CDR2 is FQNNGV. With 2 bases removed from V and 1 base from J, the gap between germline ends came to 11 bases. This CDR3 has 15 amino acids.